This TCR beta chain was recorded in a study of T-cell memory formation after mild COVID-19. Findings of the study overall: SARS-CoV-2 specificity was not confirmed for second-wave clones peaking on day 37.

TCRdb analysed the 5' RACE reads with MiXCR anew, one entry per CDR3 protein. The profile shows over 350,000 distinct CDR3 sequences, roughly 15% of them singletons. V was shortened by 4 bases and J by 2 bases, with 12 bases between the two germline ends. Germline CDR1 reads DFQATT; CDR2 reads SNEGSKA (reference sequence). CDR3 length equals 14 residues. As regards this clonotype: Antigen: not known.

The gene calls are TRBV20-1 and TRBJ1-3, with D possibly matching TRBD1 (5 bases). This TCR was recovered from a young man who had mild COVID-19 (a few samples of this study predate the infection). Cell type and time point are not known. Sequenced: PBMCs or a T cell subset sorted from them (not recorded which). CDR3 protein: CSAIAGTAGNTIYF. CDR3 DNA sequence: TGCAGTGCTATCGCCGGGACGGCTGGAAACACCATATATTTT.